A selection of T cell receptor beta chains follows, all from one sample in a study of blood T cell repertoires in COVID-19. Repertoires were generated with immunoSEQ multiplex PCR, while TCRdb's copy carries only in-frame clones and drops some. This sample has a few hundred thousand clones, with about 85% found just once. The sequencing input was PBMCs or T cells enriched from blood (not recorded which). These receptors originate from an older woman who had recovered from COVID-19. The CDR3 runs from the conserved cysteine through the conserved F or W. D genes are given only for firm matches. Clone sizes are given selectively: once, few, many, or a class where the clone is expanded.

clone_size,v_call,j_call,d_call,cdr3_aa,cdr3_nt
once,TRBV27,TRBJ1-5,NA,CASSSAPPDSNQPQHF,TGTGCCAGCAGTTCAGCACCACCAGACAGTAATCAGCCCCAGCATTTT
NA,TRBV9,TRBJ2-6,TRBD2,CASSVEGLAGGRPGANVLTF,TGTGCCAGCAGCGTAGAGGGGCTAGCGGGGGGCCGACCTGGGGCCAACGTCCTGACTTTC
NA,TRBV5-1,TRBJ1-5,TRBD1,CASSLGTGGQPQHF,TGCGCCAGCAGCTTGGGGACAGGGGGTCAGCCCCAGCATTTT
NA,TRBV3-1/TRBV3-2,TRBJ1-5,TRBD1,CASSQGTGGGNQPQHF,TGTGCCAGCAGCCAAGGGACAGGGGGGGGCAATCAGCCCCAGCATTTT
once,TRBV19,TRBJ2-4,TRBD2,CASSPWDSTSGGAANIQYF,TGTGCCAGTAGTCCTTGGGACAGCACTAGCGGGGGGGCCGCAAACATTCAGTACTTC
NA,TRBV7-2,TRBJ1-1,NA,CASSFQGLTGTEAFF,TGTGCCAGCAGCTTCCAGGGTTTAACGGGCACTGAAGCTTTCTTT
once,TRBV4-2,TRBJ2-7,TRBD2,CASSQVGLAGDYEQYF,TGTGCCAGCAGCCAAGTCGGACTAGCGGGGGACTACGAGCAGTACTTC
once,TRBV5-6,TRBJ1-2,TRBD1,CASSAAGTGVYGYTF,TGTGCCAGCAGCGCAGCCGGGACAGGAGTATATGGCTACACCTTC
NA,TRBV27,TRBJ1-4,TRBD1,CASSFRRQGGYNEKLFF,TGTGCCAGCAGTTTCCGTCGACAGGGGGGTTATAATGAAAAACTGTTTTTT
NA,TRBV7-9,TRBJ1-1,NA,CASSFYGQGTEAFF,TGTGCCAGCAGCTTCTATGGCCAGGGTACTGAAGCTTTCTTT
NA,TRBV28,TRBJ1-2,NA,CASSLWEPDGNGYTF,TGTGCCAGCAGTTTATGGGAGCCGGACGGGAATGGCTACACCTTC
NA,TRBV19,TRBJ2-5,TRBD1,CASSTGQDTGTQYF,TGTGCCAGTAGTACCGGACAGGACACCGGGACCCAGTACTTC
NA,TRBV6-5,TRBJ1-2,TRBD1,CASSYLPTGARGGYTF,TGTGCCAGCAGTTACCTCCCGACAGGGGCTAGGGGTGGCTACACCTTC
NA,TRBV12-3/TRBV12-4,TRBJ1-1,NA,CASSLRGIGEAFF,TGTGCCAGCAGTTTACGGGGGATCGGTGAAGCTTTCTTT
NA,TRBV9,TRBJ2-3,NA,CASSAGLSTDTQYF,TGTGCCAGCAGCGCGGGACTTAGCACAGATACGCAGTATTTT
NA,TRBV6-5,TRBJ1-5,NA,CASSTGMRNQPQHF,TGTGCCAGCAGTACAGGGATGCGGAATCAGCCCCAGCATTTT
NA,TRBV10-1,TRBJ1-1,NA,CASSYDRYMNTEAFF,TGCGCCAGCAGTTACGACAGGTACATGAACACTGAAGCTTTCTTT
NA,TRBV7-6,TRBJ2-7,NA,CASSSEGQPAYEQYF,TGTGCCAGCAGCTCCGAAGGACAGCCGGCCTACGAGCAGTACTTC
NA,TRBV11-2,TRBJ2-1,TRBD1,CASSFFRTGAYNEQFF,TGTGCCAGCAGCTTTTTCAGGACAGGGGCTTACAATGAGCAGTTCTTC
NA,TRBV7-8,TRBJ1-5,NA,CASSLTNQPQHF,TGTGCCAGCAGCCTCACAAATCAGCCCCAGCATTTT
once,TRBV28,TRBJ1-2,NA,CASSFGQGYGYTF,TGTGCCAGCAGTTTCGGCCAGGGGTATGGCTACACCTTC
NA,TRBV5-1,TRBJ1-2,NA,CASSYPDEENYGYTF,TGCGCCAGCAGTTACCCCGACGAGGAGAACTATGGCTACACCTTC
NA,TRBV11-3,TRBJ1-1,NA,CASSFGPEDTEAFF,TGTGCCAGCAGCTTCGGACCGGAGGACACTGAAGCTTTCTTT
NA,TRBV18,TRBJ2-5,NA,CASSTAPKNRGSETQYF,TGTGCCAGCTCCACCGCCCCGAAGAACCGAGGTTCGGAGACCCAGTACTTC
NA,TRBV5-8,TRBJ2-7,NA,CATSGVASSYEQYF,TGTGCCACCTCCGGGGTGGCCTCTTCCTACGAGCAGTACTTC
NA,TRBV6-5,TRBJ1-4,TRBD1,CASSITGGADEKLFF,TGTGCCAGCAGTATCACAGGGGGCGCGGATGAAAAACTGTTTTTT